This is a list of T cell receptor beta chains from one sample in a study of shared clonotypes between healthy human individuals. The table came from immunoSEQ multiplex PCR; TCRdb's copy has only in-frame clones and leaves some out. The sample has roughly 2.4 million clones; 90% to 97% are singletons. Sequencing was performed on naive CD4+ T cells sorted from blood. The receptors originated from a man in his late teens or twenties in good health. CDR3s include the opening cysteine and the closing phenylalanine or tryptophan. The D gene is left open where the match is weak. A row's size may be missing; if present it is once, few, many or a size class.

length,D,J,size,V,DNA,CDR3
15,NA,TRBJ2-7,NA,TRBV30,TGTGCCTGGAGTCTTTTTGGGGTTCGGCTCCACGAGCAGTACTTC,CAWSLFGVRLHEQYF
14,NA,TRBJ1-1,once,TRBV19,TGTGCCAGTAGTCCACAGGGAGAGAACACTGAAGCTTTCTTT,CASSPQGENTEAFF
14,TRBD1,TRBJ2-7,NA,TRBV4-3,TGCGCCAGCAGCCAGTGGGGACAGGGCCGCGAGCAGTACTTC,CASSQWGQGREQYF
14,TRBD1,TRBJ2-2,NA,TRBV11-3,TGTGCCAGCAGCTCCGGGACAGGGATCGGGGAGCTGTTTTTT,CASSSGTGIGELFF
15,NA,TRBJ2-7,NA,TRBV28,TGTGCCAGCAGTTTAGGGGGGGCGCGGATCGGCGAGCAGTACTTC,CASSLGGARIGEQYF
14,TRBD2,TRBJ2-1,NA,TRBV6-4,TGTGCCAGCAGCCTTGGGACTAGCGGGGACGAGCAGTTCTTC,CASSLGTSGDEQFF
18,NA,TRBJ1-6,NA,TRBV4-3,TGCGCCAGCAGCCAAACCAGCACAGGGAGCCACCCGGGTTCACCCCTCCACTTT,CASSQTSTGSHPGSPLHF
15,NA,TRBJ2-3,once,TRBV10-1,TGCGCCAGCAGCGCGGGGTCAAGAGGCCGAGATACGCAGTATTTT,CASSAGSRGRDTQYF
13,NA,TRBJ1-1,NA,TRBV11-3,TGTGCCAGCAGCTTAGCCCCAGGGTGGCAAGCTTTCTTT,CASSLAPGWQAFF
15,TRBD2,TRBJ2-7,NA,TRBV28,TGTGCCAGCAGGGGTGTAAAGGCGGGGGGCTACGAGCAGTACTTC,CASRGVKAGGYEQYF
16,NA,TRBJ2-5,NA,TRBV5-1,TGCGCCAGCAGCCGCGGGTGGGCAGGGAGAGAAGAGACCCAGTACTTC,CASSRGWAGREETQYF